This TCR beta chain is from a study of cytomegalovirus exposure and HLA in healthy donors. This clone was seen only a few times. Its cognate antigen is unknown. PCR was performed using 60 Vbeta and 13 Jbeta primers. TCRdb's copy holds only in-frame clones and misses some; the assay was immunoSEQ multiplex PCR. The sample yields tens of thousands of clones, about 66% seen once. Broader study findings: A later analysis showed HLA-associated TCR beta chains outstripping equally common others in clonal expansion.

The germline CDR1 and CDR2 sequences are SGHVS and FQNEAQ. The V and J ends lost 1 base and 4 bases respectively, with 16 bases between them. This CDR3 region has 16 residues. This receptor was taken from a woman aged 45-65 years in good health and CMV-seropositive. This rearrangement joins TRBV7-8 to TRBJ1-2; maybe TRBD1 (6 bases). The sequencing input was PBMCs. CDR3 nucleotides: TGTGCCAGCAGCTTAGGCCCCCCAGGGGCGTCCTATGGCTACACCTTC. It specifies CASSLGPPGASYGYTF.